This T cell receptor beta chain was identified during a study of shared clonotypes between healthy human individuals. Germline V gene sequence: CDR1 SGHRS, CDR2 YFSETQ. The V end lost 1 base, the J end lost 2 bases, and 10 bases lay between the germline ends. There are 15 residues in the CDR3. Clones were sequenced by immunoSEQ multiplex PCR, and TCRdb holds only the in-frame ones, with some missing. Here the sample spans millions of clones, approximately 93% being singletons. This TCR came from a young man in good health. Some clones in this sample may be carry-over from other donors' samples. The gene calls are TRBV5-1 and TRBJ2-1; maybe TRBD2 (6 bases). Sequencing input: naive CD4+ T cells from PBMCs. This sample's subset: CD45RA+ positively selected. The CDR3 coding sequence is TGCGCCAGCAGCTTGTCGGGGGAGACCTACAATGAGCAGTTCTTC. Translated, it gives CASSLSGETYNEQFF. Using reference TRBV5-1 and TRBJ2-1 for the parts outside the CDR3, the full variable domain is KAGVTQTPRYLIKTRGQQVTLSCSPISGHRSVSWYQQTPGQGLQFLFEYFSETQRNKGNFPGRFSGRQFSNSRSEMNVSTLELGDSALYLCASSLSGETYNEQFFGPGTRLTVL.